Listed below are T cell receptor beta chains from one sample, sequenced in a study of cytotoxic CD8 clonotypes in ibrutinib-treated CLL. The repertoire was sequenced with immunoSEQ multiplex PCR; TCRdb's copy has only in-frame clones and lacks some. Of roughly 110,000 clones in the sample, about 53% are singletons; the top ten hold around 37%. The sample consisted of PBMCs, taken after 24 months of ibrutinib treatment. These receptors were collected from a human donor with chronic lymphocytic leukemia. Both conserved end residues are part of each CDR3. The D gene is left open where the match is weak. Rows give clone size only sometimes, using once, few, many, or a class for an expanded clone.

d_call,clone_size,j_call,v_call,cdr3_aa,cdr3_nt
-,few,TRBJ2-1,TRBV7-9,CASPSRVNEQFF,TGTGCCAGCCCCTCCCGAGTCAATGAGCAGTTCTTC
TRBD1,-,TRBJ1-2,TRBV29-1,CSGYRGDYGYTF,TGCAGCGGCTACAGGGGGGACTATGGCTACACCTTC
-,-,TRBJ1-1,TRBV9,CASSVDGGAYTEAFF,TGTGCCAGCAGCGTAGACGGAGGGGCATACACTGAAGCTTTCTTT
TRBD1,-,TRBJ2-7,TRBV5-1,CASSLAPGQGRRSYEQYF,TGCGCCAGCAGCTTGGCCCCGGGACAGGGGCGAAGGTCCTACGAGCAGTACTTC
-,-,TRBJ1-2,TRBV30,CAWMVLPNYGYTF,TGTGCCTGGATGGTGCTACCCAACTATGGCTACACCTTC
-,-,TRBJ2-2,TRBV6-5,CASSYLRRNTGELFF,TGTGCCAGCAGTTACTTAAGGCGGAACACCGGGGAGCTGTTTTTT
TRBD1,-,TRBJ1-2,TRBV11-2,CASSSGQAYGYTF,TGTGCCAGCAGCTCGGGACAGGCGTATGGCTACACCTTC
-,-,TRBJ1-1,TRBV4-1,CASSPYRVGEPMNTEAFF,TGCGCCAGCAGCCCTTACAGGGTTGGGGAGCCAATGAACACTGAAGCTTTCTTT
TRBD1,few,TRBJ2-1,TRBV4-2,CASSLAVGQGNEQFF,TGTGCCAGCAGCTTGGCCGTGGGACAGGGCAATGAGCAGTTCTTC
TRBD1,-,TRBJ2-7,TRBV7-2,CASSLGGDRVDEQYF,TGTGCCAGCAGCTTAGGGGGGGACAGGGTCGACGAGCAGTACTTC
-,-,TRBJ2-5,TRBV5-1,CASSARDAGETQYF,TGCGCCAGCAGCGCCAGGGACGCCGGGGAGACCCAGTACTTC
-,-,TRBJ2-1,TRBV7-6,CASSLAAYNEQFF,TGTGCCAGCAGCTTAGCAGCTTACAATGAGCAGTTCTTC
-,-,TRBJ2-7,TRBV4-2,CASSRRVEDYEQYF,TGTGCCAGCAGCCGGAGGGTAGAGGACTACGAGCAGTACTTC
-,-,TRBJ2-1,TRBV7-3,CASRVSGSLSYNEQFF,TGTGCCAGCAGGGTCTCGGGGAGTCTCTCCTACAATGAGCAGTTCTTC
TRBD2,-,TRBJ2-5,TRBV6-1,CASSEEAGGRGETQYF,TGTGCCAGCAGTGAAGAAGCGGGGGGGCGGGGAGAGACCCAGTACTTC
-,once,TRBJ1-4,TRBV6-5,CASSYRGGLNEKLFF,TGTGCCAGCAGTTACCGCGGGGGGTTAAACGAAAAACTGTTTTTT
TRBD1,-,TRBJ2-7,TRBV9,CASSAGPGTGTYEQYF,TGTGCCAGCAGCGCCGGTCCTGGGACAGGGACCTACGAGCAGTACTTC
TRBD1,-,TRBJ2-1,TRBV12-5,CASASGTGNNNEQFF,TGTGCTAGTGCCTCCGGGACAGGGAACAACAATGAGCAGTTCTTC
TRBD1,-,TRBJ1-6,TRBV5-1,CASSLTGARYNSPLHF,TGCGCCAGCAGCTTAACAGGGGCCAGATATAATTCACCCCTCCACTTT
TRBD2,-,TRBJ2-2,TRBV30,CAWRKAGANTGELFF,TGTGCCTGGAGAAAAGCGGGGGCGAACACCGGGGAGCTGTTTTTT
-,few,TRBJ2-3,TRBV5-1,CASSLFRDNTDTQYF,TGCGCCAGCAGCTTGTTCCGGGACAACACAGATACGCAGTATTTT
TRBD1,-,TRBJ1-1,TRBV28,CASSLYQGANTEAFF,TGTGCCAGCAGTTTATATCAGGGGGCGAACACTGAAGCTTTCTTT
-,-,TRBJ2-1,TRBV7-2,CASSLAGVSYNEQFF,TGTGCCAGCAGCTTAGCGGGGGTCTCCTACAATGAGCAGTTCTTC
TRBD1,few,TRBJ2-1,TRBV6-1,CASSPQQGAGNEQFF,TGTGCCAGCAGTCCCCAGCAGGGGGCTGGTAATGAGCAGTTCTTC
-,-,TRBJ2-3,TRBV19,CASSLPGITDTQYF,TGTGCCAGTAGTTTGCCCGGGATAACAGATACGCAGTATTTT
TRBD2,once,TRBJ2-2,TRBV11-2,CASSSAGGPWATGELFF,TGTGCCAGCAGCTCAGCGGGGGGGCCTTGGGCCACCGGGGAGCTGTTTTTT
-,-,TRBJ2-3,TRBV21-1,CASSKVGRITSGGASDTQYF,TGTGCCAGCAGCAAAGTAGGGAGGATTACTAGCGGGGGGGCTTCAGATACGCAGTATTTT
-,few,TRBJ2-5,TRBV7-9,CASTATGNQETQYF,TGTGCCAGCACTGCAACTGGTAACCAAGAGACCCAGTACTTC
-,-,TRBJ1-1,TRBV9,CASSVGRDMNTEAFF,TGTGCCAGCAGCGTTGGGAGGGACATGAACACTGAAGCTTTCTTT
TRBD1,-,TRBJ1-1,TRBV19,CASSMRDTGGSEAFF,TGTGCCAGTAGTATGAGGGATACAGGGGGTTCGGAAGCTTTCTTT
-,-,TRBJ1-3,TRBV6-1,CASSEGTYTIYF,TGTGCCAGCAGTGAAGGGACTTACACCATATATTTT
-,-,TRBJ2-3,TRBV5-1,CASSLGDRTDTQYF,TGCGCCAGCAGCTTGGGGGATCGCACAGATACGCAGTATTTT
TRBD2,-,TRBJ2-1,TRBV29-1,CSVEETSGGPSSYNEQFF,TGCAGCGTTGAAGAGACTAGCGGGGGGCCGAGCTCCTACAATGAGCAGTTCTTC
-,many,TRBJ2-3,TRBV7-3,CASAGDTQYF,TGTGCCAGCGCAGGGGATACGCAGTATTTT
-,-,TRBJ1-2,TRBV11-3,CASSLEAGDGYTF,TGTGCCAGCAGCTTAGAGGCAGGGGATGGCTACACCTTC
-,many,TRBJ2-7,TRBV6-6,CASCQGGSSYEQYF,TGTGCCAGCTGTCAGGGGGGCAGCTCCTACGAGCAGTACTTC
-,-,TRBJ1-2,TRBV7-2,CASSLSEGRSYTF,TGTGCCAGCAGCTTAAGCGAGGGCAGATCCTACACCTTC
TRBD2,-,TRBJ2-3,TRBV7-6,CASSLASGGITDTQYF,TGTGCCAGCAGCTTAGCGAGCGGGGGGATCACAGATACGCAGTATTTT
TRBD1,-,TRBJ2-3,TRBV29-1,CSVEGGQGADTQYF,TGCAGCGTTGAAGGGGGACAGGGGGCAGATACGCAGTATTTT
-,-,TRBJ1-6,TRBV18,CASSPFAGADSPLHF,TGTGCCAGCTCACCCTTCGCGGGTGCAGATTCACCCCTCCACTTT
TRBD1,-,TRBJ2-1,TRBV6-4,CASSVGQGSYNEQFF,TGTGCCAGCAGTGTAGGACAGGGGTCCTACAATGAGCAGTTCTTC
-,once,TRBJ1-4,TRBV29-1,CSVKSTDEKLFF,TGCAGCGTTAAGTCGACAGACGAAAAACTGTTTTTT
-,-,TRBJ2-2,TRBV9,CASSVGLGVGELFF,TGTGCCAGCAGCGTAGGACTAGGGGTCGGGGAGCTGTTTTTT
-,-,TRBJ2-7,TRBV28,CASSGAGGNYEQYF,TGTGCCAGCAGTGGGGCAGGGGGGAACTACGAGCAGTACTTC
TRBD1,-,TRBJ1-1,TRBV29-1,CSVGGGDRGSEAFF,TGCAGCGTTGGGGGCGGGGACAGGGGCTCTGAAGCTTTCTTT